This T cell receptor (beta chain) was identified during a study of shared clonotypes between healthy human individuals. The naive CD8 fraction comprised CD45RO-negative cells positively selected for CCR7 and excluded terminally differentiated effector memory CD45RA+ cells. Looked up from germline, CDR1 is SGHDN and CDR2 is FVKESK. V gave up 4 bases and J gave up 2 bases, with 9 bases separating them. CDR3 size: 13 residues. Generated by immunoSEQ multiplex PCR, the TCRdb table keeps only in-frame clones and is missing some. This sample carries about 2.2 million clones, under 95% of them seen once, and the ten largest clones take around 1.7%.

This receptor was identified in a man between 18 and 35 years old in good health. Some clones in this sample may be carry-over from other donors' samples. The rearrangement uses TRBV14 and TRBJ2-7, with D maybe TRBD1 (5 bases). What was sequenced was naive CD8+ T cells from PBMCs. The CDR3 region is CASSLGRAYEQYF. CDR3 nucleotides: TGTGCCAGCAGCCTGGGGCGCGCCTACGAGCAGTACTTC.